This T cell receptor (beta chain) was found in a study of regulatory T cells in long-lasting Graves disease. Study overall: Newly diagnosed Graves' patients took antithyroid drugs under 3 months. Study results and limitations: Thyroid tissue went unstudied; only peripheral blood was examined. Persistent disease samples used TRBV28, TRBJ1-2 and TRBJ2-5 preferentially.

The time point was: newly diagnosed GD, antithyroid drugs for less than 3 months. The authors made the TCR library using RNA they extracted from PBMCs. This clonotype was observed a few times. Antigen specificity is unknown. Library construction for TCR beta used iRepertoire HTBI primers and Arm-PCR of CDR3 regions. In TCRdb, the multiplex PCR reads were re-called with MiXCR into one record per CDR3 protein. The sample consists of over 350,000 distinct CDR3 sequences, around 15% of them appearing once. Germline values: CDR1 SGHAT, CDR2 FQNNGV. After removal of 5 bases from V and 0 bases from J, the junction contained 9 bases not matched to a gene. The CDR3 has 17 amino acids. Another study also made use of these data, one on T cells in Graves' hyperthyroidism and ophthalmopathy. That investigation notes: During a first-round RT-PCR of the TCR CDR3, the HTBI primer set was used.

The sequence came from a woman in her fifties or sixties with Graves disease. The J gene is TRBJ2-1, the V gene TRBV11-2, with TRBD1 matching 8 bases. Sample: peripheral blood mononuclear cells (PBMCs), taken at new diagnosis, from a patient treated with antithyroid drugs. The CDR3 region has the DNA TGTGCCAGCAGCCCGAGGACAGGGCCAAGCTCCTACAATGAGCAGTTCTTC. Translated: CASSPRTGPSSYNEQFF.